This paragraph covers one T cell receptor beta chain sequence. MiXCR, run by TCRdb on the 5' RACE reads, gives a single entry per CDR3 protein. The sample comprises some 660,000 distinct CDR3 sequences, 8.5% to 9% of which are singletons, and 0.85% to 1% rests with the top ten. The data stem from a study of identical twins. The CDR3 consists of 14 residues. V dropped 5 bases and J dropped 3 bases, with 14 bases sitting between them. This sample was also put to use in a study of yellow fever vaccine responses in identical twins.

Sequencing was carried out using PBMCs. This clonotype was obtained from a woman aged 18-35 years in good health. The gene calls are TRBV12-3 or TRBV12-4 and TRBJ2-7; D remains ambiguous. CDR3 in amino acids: CASSPSASHYEQYF. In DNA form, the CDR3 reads TGTGCCAGCAGTCCCTCGGCTTCTCACTACGAGCAGTACTTC.